This entry lists 23 T cell receptor beta chains sequenced from one sample in a study of cytomegalovirus exposure and HLA in healthy donors. TCRdb's table, derived via immunoSEQ multiplex PCR, lists solely in-frame clones and lacks some. This sample has around 52,000 clones, with 88% found just once. The source material was PBMCs. These receptors came from a woman aged 25 to 39 in good health and CMV-seronegative.

The chain carries TRBV11-2 and TRBJ2-3; D is ambiguous. Per the germline V gene, CDR1 is SGHAT and CDR2 is FQNNGV. The length of the CDR3 is 12 residues. V gave up 6 bases and J gave up 4 bases, with 8 bases separating them. Here the CDR3 reads CASRFNSDTQYF. As DNA, the CDR3 is TGTGCCAGCAGATTTAATTCAGATACGCAGTATTTT.

The chain is built from TRBV6-6 and TRBJ2-1; 7 bases match TRBD2. Germline assignment: CDR1 MNHNY and CDR2 SVGAGI (reference sequence). This CDR3 is 12 amino acids long. J lost 9 bases, V lost 6 bases, and 5 bases had no gene match. The CDR3 sequence: CASSRLAVEQFF. CDR3 DNA: TGTGCCAGCAGCCGACTAGCAGTTGAGCAGTTCTTC.

The rearrangement joins TRBV28 to TRBJ2-3, with no clear D. Trimming cost V 4 bases and J 3 bases, with 11 bases left between them. The CDR3 is 14 residues long. Germline CDR1 reads MDHEN; CDR2 reads SYDVKM. CDR3 nucleotide sequence: TGTGCCAGCAGTTCACGCCCGGTTACAGATACGCAGTATTTT. Residues: CASSSRPVTDTQYF.

The J gene is TRBJ1-5, the V gene TRBV28, with TRBD1 identical over 9 bases. V shed 7 bases, J shed 5 bases, and the junction held 9 bases outside the gene matches. Germline V gene lookup returns CDR1 MDHEN and CDR2 SYDVKM. The CDR3 is 15 amino acids. DNA of the CDR3: TGTGCCAGCATCAGGACAGGGGTAGGGTATCAGCCCCAGCATTTT. Translated: CASIRTGVGYQPQHF. Full variable domain (missing parts from reference TRBV28 and TRBJ1-5): DVKVTQSSRYLVKRTGEKVFLECVQDMDHENMFWYRQDPGLGLRLIYFSYDVKMKEKGDIPEGYSVSREKKERFSLILESASTNQTSMYLCASIRTGVGYQPQHFGDGTRLSIL.

The rearrangement links TRBV27 to TRBJ1-5; a possible D gene is TRBD1 (5 bases). V was clipped by 5 bases and J by 7 bases, with 21 bases between them. CDR1 MNHEY and CDR2 SMNVEV come from the germline V gene (reference sequence). The CDR3 sequence is 16 residues long. This CDR3 is CASSDMRTLPKQPQHF. In nucleotides, the CDR3 is TGTGCCAGCAGTGACATGCGGACATTACCGAAACAGCCCCAGCATTTT.

The chain is built from TRBV10-3 and TRBJ1-2; D call uncertain. Germline assignment: CDR1 ENHRY and CDR2 SYGVKD. Trimming pared 6 bases from V and 3 bases from J, leaving 11 bases between. The CDR3 has 13 amino acids. DNA for the CDR3: TGTGCCATCAGCGGAGCCCAGTACTATGGCTACACCTTC. It encodes CAISGAQYYGYTF.

This clone turned up a few times. The chain couples TRBV11-2 to TRBJ2-7; D possibly corresponds to TRBD1 (5 bases). Germline V CDR1 and CDR2: SGHAT, FQNNGV. The CDR3 has 12 amino acids. The germline V and J ends were trimmed by 4 bases and 9 bases, with 13 bases remaining between them. CDR3 nucleotides: TGTGCCAGCAGCTCCGACAGAATCGGGCAGTACTTC. The encoded protein is CASSSDRIGQYF.

This chain connects TRBV29-1 to TRBJ2-3, with 8 bases identical to TRBD1. Germline V gene sequence: CDR1 SQVTM, CDR2 ANQGSEA. J was trimmed by 6 bases and V by 0 bases; bases with no gene match: 8. The CDR3 spans 15 residues. Here the CDR3 DNA reads TGCAGCGTTGAAGACCGGACAGGGCGAGGGGATACGCAGTATTTT. Its protein is CSVEDRTGRGDTQYF.

The CDR3 region has the DNA TGTGCCAGCAGCGGGACTAGCGGGAGCCGGCAGTGGGAGACCCAGTACTTC. Protein product: CASSGTSGSRQWETQYF. This chain uses TRBV5-4 with TRBJ2-5, with 14 bases lining up with TRBD2. The ends lost 4 bases at V and 5 bases at J; junction bases unmatched: 10. Germline-derived CDR1 and CDR2 are SGHNT and YYREEE (reference sequence). The CDR3 covers 17 residues.

This chain joins TRBV7-2 and TRBJ2-2, with D perhaps matching TRBD1 (5 bases). CDR1 and CDR2 from the germline V gene are SGHTA and FQGNSA. The length of the CDR3 is 16 residues. With 3 bases removed from V and 1 base from J, the gap between germline ends came to 12 bases. CDR3 in amino acids: CASSFIGTGNTGELFF. CDR3 DNA: TGTGCCAGCAGCTTTATCGGAACAGGGAACACCGGGGAGCTGTTTTTT.

This chain links TRBV11-2 with TRBJ2-5; TRBD1 might be the D (5 bases). This CDR3 contains 15 residues. The ends were cut back, 2 bases at V and 3 bases at J, with 13 bases in the middle. In germline, CDR1 is SGHAT, CDR2 FQNNGV. CDR3 nucleotide sequence: TGTGCCAGCAGCTTATGGGGCGTTGGGAAAGAGACCCAGTACTTC. Encoded protein: CASSLWGVGKETQYF.

The CDR3 sequence: CASSRTSDSYNEQFF. CDR3 DNA: TGTGCCAGCAGCCGAACTAGCGACTCCTACAATGAGCAGTTCTTC. The chain links TRBV7-3 to TRBJ2-1; 7 bases map to TRBD2. Germline CDR1 reads SGHTA; CDR2 reads FQGTGA. The CDR3 spans 15 residues. The V gene end was trimmed by 5 bases and the J gene end by 0 bases; junction bases not matched to a gene: 4.

CDR3 loop: CASSLVQNLSNQPQHF. The CDR3 coding sequence is TGTGCCAGCAGTTTAGTACAGAACCTTAGCAATCAGCCCCAGCATTTT. The chain is built from TRBV28 and TRBJ1-5; no clear D gene. Germline CDR1 and CDR2: MDHEN and SYDVKM. The CDR3 is made up of 16 amino acids. Deletions cut 2 bases from V and 0 bases from J, with 11 bases between.

CDR3 sequence reads: CASSLPGGWSTDTQYF. The CDR3 DNA is TGTGCCAGCAGCTTACCGGGGGGCTGGAGCACAGATACGCAGTATTTT. V is TRBV7-2 and J is TRBJ2-3, with D maybe TRBD2 (7 bases). Trimming shortened V by 2 bases and J by 0 bases, and 12 bases separated the two germline ends. The CDR3 is 16 residues long. Germline V gene sequence: CDR1 SGHTA, CDR2 FQGNSA.

This clone was recorded once. This chain links TRBV7-8 with TRBJ1-3; D gene unclear. The CDR3 covers 16 residues. The germline V gene has CDR1 SGHVS and CDR2 FQNEAQ. Trimming took 3 bases from V and 0 from J, leaving 12 bases between them. CDR3 DNA: TGTGCCAGCAGCTTTGGCGAGGGAAGCTCTGGAAACACCATATATTTT. Translating gives CASSFGEGSSGNTIYF.

The genes are TRBV18 and TRBJ1-2; 7 positions agree with TRBD1. Per germline, CDR1 KGHSH and CDR2 LQKENI. The V segment lost 2 bases and the J segment 8 bases; nucleotides outside the gene matches: 8. This CDR3 region has 14 residues. The CDR3 region has the DNA TGTGCCAGCTCACCATTTGAGGGGGCAGGGGGCTACACCTTC. Its translation is CASSPFEGAGGYTF. Based on the CDR3 plus reference TRBV18 and TRBJ1-2, the full variable domain is NAGVMQNPRHLVRRRGQEARLRCSPMKGHSHVYWYRQLPEEGLKFMVYLQKENIIDESGMPKERFSAEFPKEGPSILRIQQVVRGDSAAYFCASSPFEGAGGYTFGSGTRLTVV.

The rearrangement uses TRBV11-3 and TRBJ2-5; D possibly corresponds to TRBD2 (6 bases). Trimming cost V 5 bases and J 2 bases, with 12 bases left between them. The CDR3 is 14 residues long. Germline lookup yields CDR1 SGHNT and CDR2 YENEEA. The CDR3 sequence: CASSLGTAQETQYF. The CDR3 DNA reads TGTGCCAGCAGCCTCGGGACTGCACAAGAGACCCAGTACTTC.

This clone was picked up a small number of times. V usage is TRBV9 and J usage is TRBJ2-3; TRBD2 might be the D (6 bases). Trimming left V 1 base short and J 2 bases short, with 11 bases between. The CDR3 runs 15 residues. Germline CDR1 SGDLS, CDR2 YYNGEE. The DNA for the CDR3 is TGTGCCAGCAGCGTAAGCGGGCTAACCACAGATACGCAGTATTTT. Translating gives CASSVSGLTTDTQYF.

In DNA, the CDR3 is TGTGCCAGCAGTGAAGTAACTAGCACAGATACGCAGTATTTT. Its translation: CASSEVTSTDTQYF. This chain connects TRBV6-1 to TRBJ2-3; D unclear. There are 14 residues in the CDR3. V shed 1 base and J shed 0 bases, with 5 bases lying between them. CDR1 is MNHNS, CDR2 SASEGT, per germline.

The chain joins TRBV18 to TRBJ2-4; a possible D gene is TRBD1 (6 bases). The CDR3 contains 16 residues. From germline, CDR1 is KGHSH and CDR2 LQKENI. Trimming shortened V by 6 bases and J by 0 bases, and 15 bases separated the two germline ends. The CDR3 DNA sequence: TGTGCCAGCTCGGGGAACAGGGCCTTAGCCAAAAACATTCAGTACTTC. The encoded protein is CASSGNRALAKNIQYF.

This sequence joins TRBV19 and TRBJ1-4; no clear D gene. CDR1 and CDR2 (germline): LNHDA, SQIVND (reference sequence). The CDR3 is 14 amino acids. V gave up 3 bases and J gave up 0 bases, with 5 bases separating them. CDR3 amino acids: CASSIPATNEKLFF. The CDR3 nucleotides are TGTGCCAGTAGTATCCCTGCAACTAATGAAAAACTGTTTTTT. The full variable domain, in which reference TRBV19 and TRBJ1-4 provide the parts outside the CDR3, is DGGITQSPKYLFRKEGQNVTLSCEQNLNHDAMYWYRQDPGQGLRLIYYSQIVNDFQKGDIAEGYSVSREKKESFPLTVTSAQKNPTAFYLCASSIPATNEKLFFGSGTQLSVL.

This clone was observed a single time. The V call is TRBV7-2, the J call TRBJ1-5, with TRBD1 matching 9 bases. The CDR3 sequence is 16 residues long. The germline V gene has CDR1 SGHTA and CDR2 FQGNSA. Trimming cost V 5 bases and J 2 bases; bases outside gene matches: 7. The CDR3 protein is CASSKQGALGNQPQHF. DNA for the CDR3: TGTGCCAGCAGCAAACAGGGGGCGCTGGGCAATCAGCCCCAGCATTTT.

The sample holds a few counts of this clone. V usage is TRBV27 and J usage is TRBJ2-6; D not certain. Trimming removed 6 bases from V and 4 bases from J, with 7 bases in between. CDR1 is MNHEY, CDR2 SMNVEV, per germline (reference sequence). The CDR3 spans 13 residues. CDR3 DNA: TGTGCCAGCAGGCTAACCGGGGCCAACGTCCTGACTTTC. Protein sequence: CASRLTGANVLTF.